These 12 T cell receptor beta chains were all obtained from the same sample, sequenced in a study of CD39 and CD103 CD8 tumor-infiltrating T cells. The table came from immunoSEQ multiplex PCR; TCRdb's copy has only in-frame clones and leaves some out. The table lists 730 or so clones, around half of them singletons, with 66% in the top ten. The sample taken for sequencing was CD39+ CD103+ CD8+ T cells sorted from the tumor. Subset indicated: CD103+CD39+ double-positive CD45RA- CD8 T cells. The receptor set was obtained from a human donor with head and neck squamous cell carcinoma.

CDR3 sequence: CASLEGQSTDTQYF. CDR3 in DNA: TGCGCCAGCCTAGAGGGACAGAGCACAGATACGCAGTATTTT. This chain uses TRBV10-2 with TRBJ2-3; 7 nucleotides agree with TRBD1. V lost 8 bases to trimming and J lost 0 bases; unmatched junction nucleotides: 5. Per the germline V gene, CDR1 is WSHSY and CDR2 is SAAADI. The CDR3 length is 14 residues.

This sequence joins TRBV6-8 and TRBJ2-1, with 8 bases lining up with TRBD2. V was clipped by 2 bases and J by 5 bases; unmatched bases: 5. The germline V gene encodes CDR1 MNHGY and CDR2 SAAAGT. The CDR3 loop spans 15 amino acids. The chain's CDR3 is CASSYQAGVDNEQFF. The CDR3 DNA reads as TGTGCCAGCAGTTACCAAGCGGGAGTGGACAATGAGCAGTTCTTC.

By share of the sample, this clone is hyperexpanded. The chain has TRBV2 and TRBJ2-1; D is unresolved. Germline loops: CDR1 SNHLY, CDR2 FYNNEI. The CDR3 sequence is 14 residues long. V lost 11 bases and J lost 8, with 22 bases in between. The CDR3 region has the DNA TGTGCCTCCCTATCCCAAGCCACGGGTGATGAGCAGTTCTTC. It yields the protein CASLSQATGDEQFF. Using reference TRBV2 and TRBJ2-1 for the parts outside the CDR3, the full variable domain is EPEVTQTPSHQVTQMGQEVILRCVPISNHLYFYWYRQILGQKVEFLVSFYNNEISEKSEIFDDQFSVERPDGSNFTLKIRSTKLEDSAMYFCASLSQATGDEQFFGPGTRLTVL.

The sample holds one count of this clone. This chain connects TRBV1 to TRBJ1-2. TRBV1 represents a pseudogene. This CDR3 comprises 16 residues. Here the CDR3 DNA reads TGCGCCAGCAGCCAAGGAGCGGCAGGTTATAACTATGGCTACACCTTC. Amino acid sequence: CASSQGAAGYNYGYTF.

V gene TRBV4-1 combines with J gene TRBJ2-2, with D possibly being TRBD2 (6 bases). The CDR3 runs to 15 residues. CDR1 MGHRA and CDR2 YSYEKL come from the germline V gene. V lost 0 bases and J lost 2, with 7 bases in between. CDR3: CASSQEGGNTGELFF. As DNA, the CDR3 is TGCGCCAGCAGCCAAGAGGGGGGAAACACCGGGGAGCTGTTTTTT.

The chain has TRBV6-5 and TRBJ1-1; D is undetermined. The CDR3 consists of 15 residues. CDR1 is MNHEY and CDR2 is SVGAGI in the germline V gene. V shed 6 bases and J shed 2 bases, with 16 bases lying between them. This CDR3 is CASSLQRTYNTEAFF. The CDR3 bases are TGTGCCAGCAGCCTACAAAGGACTTATAACACTGAAGCTTTCTTT.

This clone is termed large. The genes are TRBV29-1 and TRBJ2-7; maybe TRBD1 (5 bases). This CDR3 comprises 10 residues. CDR1 and CDR2 from the germline V gene are SQVTM and ANQGSEA. V gave up 5 bases and J gave up 9 bases, with 11 bases separating them. CDR3 nucleotide sequence: TGCAGCGTTACCGACAGTGGGCAGTACTTC. It specifies CSVTDSGQYF.

This clone is judged large. V and J are TRBV6-5 and TRBJ1-1, with D possibly TRBD1 on 6 matching bases. The CDR3 is 14 residues long. Trimming left V 2 bases short and J 3 bases short, with 10 bases between. Per germline, CDR1 MNHEY and CDR2 SVGAGI. CDR3 coding DNA: TGTGCCAGCAGTTACGGAGCAGGGGACACTGAAGCTTTCTTT. Residues: CASSYGAGDTEAFF.

The genes are TRBV29-1 and TRBJ2-3; the match to TRBD2 covers 12 bases. This CDR3 spans 17 amino acids. CDR1 is SQVTM and CDR2 is ANQGSEA in the germline V gene. Losses at the gene ends were 0 bases for V and 0 bases for J; bases not matched to a gene: 4. The CDR3 loop reads CSVEDPTSGRSTDTQYF. The CDR3 nucleotides are TGCAGCGTTGAAGATCCAACTAGCGGGAGGAGCACAGATACGCAGTATTTT.

The rearrangement joins TRBV7-9 to TRBJ2-1; D uncertain. Trimming removed 1 base at V and 8 bases at J, with 6 bases between. This CDR3 contains 12 residues. The germline gives CDR1 SEHNR, CDR2 FQNEAQ (reference sequence). The CDR3 sequence: CASSLVADEQFF. CDR3 bases: TGTGCCAGCAGCTTAGTCGCGGATGAGCAGTTCTTC.

This clone is large (0.1 to 1%) by share. The chain joins TRBV27 to TRBJ1-1; no clear D. V was shortened by 5 bases and J by 0 bases, with 10 bases between the two germline ends. Germline CDR1 is MNHEY and CDR2 is SMNVEV (reference sequence). The CDR3 contains 14 residues. The CDR3 DNA reads TGTGCCAGCAGTCTCACGCAGCTGAACACTGAAGCTTTCTTT. Translating gives CASSLTQLNTEAFF.

This clone was recorded a few times. In DNA, the CDR3 is TGTGCCAGCACCCATCTAGCGGGAGTTTCGGATACGCAGTATTTT. Protein product: CASTHLAGVSDTQYF. This chain uses TRBV2 with TRBJ2-3; 10 bases are shared with TRBD2. Germline loops: CDR1 SNHLY, CDR2 FYNNEI. V trimming: 7 bases; J trimming: 6 bases; junction bases outside the gene matches: 10. The CDR3 runs 15 residues. Drawing the rest from reference TRBV2 and TRBJ2-3, the complete variable domain is EPEVTQTPSHQVTQMGQEVILRCVPISNHLYFYWYRQILGQKVEFLVSFYNNEISEKSEIFDDQFSVERPDGSNFTLKIRSTKLEDSAMYFCASTHLAGVSDTQYFGPGTRLTVL.